The next 30 T cell receptor beta chains were all read from a single sample in a study of T cell changes during pregnancy in multiple sclerosis. Clones were read by immunoSEQ multiplex PCR, and TCRdb kept only the in-frame ones, dropping some. The profile shows 43,000 or so clones, 92% of them singletons. The sequencing used peripheral blood, collected in the third trimester of pregnancy. The source is a female donor with multiple sclerosis, enrolled in a pregnancy study.

CDR3 protein: CASSPRLAGVLETQYF. CDR3 DNA sequence: TGTGCCAGCAGCCCCCGACTAGCGGGAGTCTTAGAGACCCAGTACTTC. The J gene is TRBJ2-5, the V gene TRBV9; TRBD2 aligns across 12 bases. CDR1 and CDR2 from the germline V gene are SGDLS and YYNGEE. This CDR3 has 16 amino acids. The V and J ends lost 4 bases and 4 bases, in that order; junction bases with no gene match: 8.

Note on this clone: At the DNA level, this CDR3 is encoded by other sequences in the same sample as well. The chain uses TRBV14 and TRBJ2-1; D remains unclear. The germline V gene encodes CDR1 SGHDN and CDR2 FVKESK. This CDR3 region has 11 residues. V lost 4 bases to trimming and J lost 5 bases, with 3 bases between them. CDR3 DNA sequence: TGTGCCAGCAGCCTAAACAATGAGCAGTTCTTC. The encoded protein is CASSLNNEQFF.

The chain has TRBV13 and TRBJ2-1; possibly TRBD2 for D (6 bases). This CDR3 is 12 amino acids long. CDR1 is PRHDT and CDR2 is FYEKMQ in the germline V gene (reference sequence). Trimming took 5 bases from V and 10 from J, leaving 12 bases between them. CDR3 protein: CASSPGLSEQFF. The CDR3 DNA follows: TGTGCCAGCAGCCCGGGACTCTCAGAGCAGTTCTTC.

J is TRBJ2-3 and V is TRBV13; weak D call: TRBD2 (6 bases). Germline values: CDR1 PRHDT, CDR2 FYEKMQ (reference sequence). CDR3 length: 16 amino acids. With 0 bases removed from V and 4 bases from J, the gap between germline ends came to 14 bases. CDR3 DNA sequence: TGTGCCAGCAGCTTAGGGAAGCGGCGGGGAGCAGATACGCAGTATTTT. Its protein product is CASSLGKRRGADTQYF. The complete variable domain, with remaining parts taken from reference TRBV13 and TRBJ2-3, reads AAGVIQSPRHLIKEKRETATLKCYPIPRHDTVYWYQQGPGQDPQFLISFYEKMQSDKGSIPDRFSAQQFSDYHSELNMSSLELGDSALYFCASSLGKRRGADTQYFGPGTRLTVL.

The gene calls are TRBV28 and TRBJ1-2; 7 nucleotides agree with TRBD1. The CDR3 has 16 residues. V trimming: 1 base; J trimming: 6 bases; junction bases outside the gene matches: 11. The germline CDR1 and CDR2 sequences are MDHEN and SYDVKM. Here the CDR3 reads CASSLYRGLRENGYTF. CDR3 DNA: TGTGCCAGCAGTTTATATAGGGGGCTCCGAGAAAATGGCTACACCTTC.

This clone was detected only once. This chain uses TRBV23-1 with TRBJ1-2, with a possible D match to TRBD1 (5 bases). TRBV23-1 is annotated as an ORF whose role is uncertain. The CDR3 contains 17 residues. V lost 7 bases and J lost 2, with 23 bases in between. The CDR3 is CASTLSVGEDLNYGYTF. Here the CDR3 DNA reads TGCGCCAGCACCCTATCTGTGGGGGAGGACCTAAACTATGGCTACACCTTC.

This sequence joins TRBV12-5 and TRBJ1-2; D remains ambiguous. CDR1 LGHNT and CDR2 FRNRAP come from the germline V gene. Deletions cut 1 base from V and 9 bases from J, with 12 bases between. The CDR3 extends over 13 amino acids. The CDR3 region is CASGLALPGCYTF. The CDR3 DNA is TGTGCTAGTGGTTTGGCCCTTCCCGGGTGCTACACCTTC.

The genes are TRBV5-5 and TRBJ1-1; D unresolved. The CDR3 length is 13 residues. The germline CDR1 and CDR2 sequences are SGHKS and YYEKEE (reference sequence). Trimming shortened V by 0 bases and J by 3 bases, and 6 bases separated the two germline ends. CDR3 protein: CASSLGPDTEAFF. DNA of the CDR3: TGTGCCAGCAGCTTGGGCCCGGACACTGAAGCTTTCTTT.

The chain is built from TRBV25-1 and TRBJ1-1, with D maybe TRBD1 (5 bases). CDR1 and CDR2 (germline): MGHDK, SYGVNS. V was cut by 6 bases and J by 3 bases, with 20 bases left in between. The CDR3 contains 16 residues. The CDR3 sequence: CASSELPAGEDTEAFF. As DNA, the CDR3 is TGTGCCAGCAGCGAACTCCCGGCGGGGGAGGACACTGAAGCTTTCTTT.

This chain joins TRBV6-5 and TRBJ2-5, with TRBD2 as a possible D gene (5 bases). The CDR3 length is 13 residues. The germline V gene encodes CDR1 MNHEY and CDR2 SVGAGI. Deletions cut 6 bases from V and 5 bases from J, with 13 bases between. The CDR3 reads CASSRDWRETQYF. The CDR3 bases are TGTGCCAGCAGCCGGGATTGGAGGGAGACCCAGTACTTC.

The chain combines TRBV7-2 with TRBJ2-7; 9 bases fit TRBD1. CDR1 and CDR2 (germline): SGHTA, FQGNSA. The CDR3 loop spans 14 amino acids. V shed 4 bases, J shed 6 bases, and the junction held 7 bases outside the gene matches. CDR3 sequence: CASSYRGLFPEQYF. CDR3 bases: TGTGCCAGCAGCTACAGGGGGCTGTTCCCCGAGCAGTACTTC.

This sequence joins TRBV19 and TRBJ1-2; D is unclear. V lost 5 bases and J lost 2, with 21 bases in between. Germline loops: CDR1 LNHDA, CDR2 SQIVND (reference sequence). The CDR3 has 17 amino acids. The CDR3 nucleotides are TGTGCCAGTAGTTTCCGTACCTCGACCCCCGGGAACTATGGCTACACCTTC. It is translated as CASSFRTSTPGNYGYTF.

This clone showed up just a few times. This chain links TRBV2 with TRBJ2-7, with 9 bases lining up with TRBD2. Germline CDR1 SNHLY, CDR2 FYNNEI. CDR3 size: 16 residues. J was trimmed by 3 bases and V by 2 bases; bases with no gene match: 8. The CDR3 DNA is TGTGCCAGCAGTGAATTATTAGCGGGAGCAGGCTACGAGCAGTACTTC. Translated: CASSELLAGAGYEQYF.

The chain recombines TRBV4-1 with TRBJ2-1; D is unresolved. V lost 4 bases and J 0 bases, leaving 13 bases between the germline ends. Germline V CDR1 and CDR2: MGHRA, YSYEKL. This CDR3 is built from 16 residues. CDR3 sequence reads: CASSPSTADSYNEQFF. CDR3 nucleotides: TGCGCCAGCAGCCCAAGTACGGCGGACTCCTACAATGAGCAGTTCTTC.

The genes are TRBV4-1 and TRBJ2-1; possible D gene TRBD1, 5 bases. Germline lookup yields CDR1 MGHRA and CDR2 YSYEKL. This CDR3 is 15 amino acids long. V lost 5 bases, J lost 7 bases, and 18 bases lay in between. The CDR3, as DNA: TGCGCCAGCAGCGTCACTTCAGGGTACGGGAATGAGCAGTTCTTC. This codes for CASSVTSGYGNEQFF.

The V gene is TRBV9, the J gene TRBJ2-1; 13 bases fit TRBD2. The ends lost 7 bases at V and 6 bases at J; junction bases unmatched: 7. The CDR3 length is 15 residues. Germline V lookup: CDR1 SGDLS, CDR2 YYNGEE. The CDR3, as DNA: TGTGCCAGCGGACTAGCGGGAGCGCGGAGCAATGAGCAGTTCTTC. It codes for CASGLAGARSNEQFF.

The chain uses TRBV7-8 and TRBJ1-6; D uncertain. This CDR3 is built from 15 residues. The germline gives CDR1 SGHVS, CDR2 FQNEAQ. With 3 bases removed from V and 8 bases from J, the gap between germline ends came to 14 bases. As DNA, the CDR3 is TGTGCCAGCAGCTTGGCGCGGGGTATCGATTCACCCCTCCACTTT. Its protein is CASSLARGIDSPLHF.

This clone has a handful of counts. V is TRBV9 and J is TRBJ1-1; D unresolved. The V end lost 0 bases, the J end lost 5 bases, and 11 bases lay between the germline ends. Germline assignment: CDR1 SGDLS and CDR2 YYNGEE. CDR3 length equals 14 residues. The CDR3 region is CASSVDSGRTEAFF. The CDR3 nucleotides are TGTGCCAGCAGCGTAGATTCGGGGAGGACTGAAGCTTTCTTT.

The chain employs TRBV2 and TRBJ2-1; 9 nucleotides agree with TRBD2. CDR3 length: 14 residues. The trim removed 0 bases at V and 7 bases at J, leaving 1 base unmatched. Germline CDR1 and CDR2: SNHLY and FYNNEI. The CDR3 region has the DNA TGTGCCAGCAGTGAAGCTAGCGGGAGTAATGAGCAGTTCTTC. This codes for CASSEASGSNEQFF.

This clone was observed a handful of times. The genes are TRBV4-3 and TRBJ1-3; 11 nucleotides align to TRBD1. The CDR3 runs to 15 residues. After removal of 4 bases from V and 2 bases from J, the junction contained 1 base not matched to a gene. CDR1 and CDR2 (germline): LGHNA, YSLEER. CDR3 protein: CASSRTGGAGNTIYF. In nucleotides, the CDR3 is TGCGCCAGCAGCCGGACAGGGGGCGCTGGAAACACCATATATTTT.

The chain employs TRBV27 and TRBJ2-1; 9 bases agree with TRBD1. The ends lost 2 bases at V and 8 bases at J; junction bases unmatched: 1. Germline values: CDR1 MNHEY, CDR2 SMNVEV (reference sequence). The CDR3 runs to 13 residues. CDR3 sequence reads: CASSLNRGHEQFF. The CDR3 DNA follows: TGTGCCAGCAGTTTAAACAGGGGGCATGAGCAGTTCTTC.

The V and J genes are TRBV19 and TRBJ1-5; D unclear. The V gene lost 4 bases and the J gene lost 0 bases, with 4 bases spanning the gap. Germline values: CDR1 LNHDA, CDR2 SQIVND (reference sequence). The CDR3 is 13 amino acids. CDR3 DNA: TGTGCCAGTAGTACAGGTAGCAATCAGCCCCAGCATTTT. It translates to CASSTGSNQPQHF.

The CDR3 protein is CASSNRGGAYGLGYGYTF. DNA of the CDR3: TGTGCCAGCAGTAATAGGGGGGGAGCGTATGGTCTAGGCTATGGCTACACCTTC. J is TRBJ1-2 and V is TRBV28, with D possibly TRBD1 on 6 matching bases. Looked up from germline, CDR1 is MDHEN and CDR2 is SYDVKM. This CDR3 has 18 amino acids. V lost 5 bases and J 4 bases, leaving 26 bases between the germline ends.

Only one count was recorded for this clone. V gene TRBV6-1 combines with J gene TRBJ2-1; TRBD2 might be the D (5 bases). V lost 3 bases and J lost 3, with 12 bases in between. Germline V CDR1 and CDR2: MNHNS, SASEGT. The CDR3 is made up of 15 amino acids. In DNA form, the CDR3 reads TGTGCCAGCAGTGACCTCAGCGGCGGCTACAATGAGCAGTTCTTC. It translates to CASSDLSGGYNEQFF.

This chain's CDR3 is CASTDTTSGGSYEQYF. In DNA form, the CDR3 reads TGTGCCAGCACCGATACGACTAGCGGGGGGTCCTACGAGCAGTACTTC. V and J are TRBV7-9 and TRBJ2-7; 13 positions agree with TRBD2. Germline V gene sequence: CDR1 SEHNR, CDR2 FQNEAQ (reference sequence). The V gene end was trimmed by 7 bases and the J gene end by 1 base; junction bases not matched to a gene: 7. The CDR3 runs to 16 residues. The full variable domain, its missing parts supplied by reference TRBV7-9 and TRBJ2-7, is DTGVSQNPRHKITKRGQNVTFRCDPISEHNRLYWYRQTLGQGPEFLTYFQNEAQLEKSRLLSDRFSAERPKGSFSTLEIQRTEQGDSAMYLCASTDTTSGGSYEQYFGPGTRLTVT.

The chain combines TRBV11-3 with TRBJ2-7; D uncertain. The CDR3 totals 16 residues. V lost 8 bases and J 1 base, leaving 21 bases between the germline ends. CDR1 SGHNT and CDR2 YENEEA come from the germline V gene. CDR3 sequence reads: CASALATATTSYEQYF. The DNA for the CDR3 is TGTGCCAGCGCGTTGGCTACCGCGACAACTTCCTACGAGCAGTACTTC.

This clone appeared once. This sequence joins TRBV4-1 and TRBJ2-3; a possible D gene is TRBD2 (6 bases). The CDR3 length is 15 residues. The germline V and J ends were trimmed by 3 bases and 0 bases, with 10 bases remaining between them. The germline CDR1 and CDR2 sequences are MGHRA and YSYEKL. The CDR3 DNA follows: TGCGCCAGCAGCCACAGCGGGTCTAGCACAGATACGCAGTATTTT. Amino acids: CASSHSGSSTDTQYF.

The chain links TRBV4-1 to TRBJ2-5; D gene unclear. Germline values: CDR1 MGHRA, CDR2 YSYEKL. This CDR3 has 17 amino acids. V was shortened by 0 bases and J by 2 bases, with 16 bases between the two germline ends. DNA of the CDR3: TGCGCCAGCAGCCAAGATTTCCAGCGTAGGTTTCAAGAGACCCAGTACTTC. As protein: CASSQDFQRRFQETQYF.

This rearrangement joins TRBV11-2 to TRBJ2-7, with no clear D. V dropped 5 bases and J dropped 2 bases, with 10 bases sitting between them. Per germline, CDR1 SGHAT and CDR2 FQNNGV. This CDR3 has 13 residues. The CDR3 spells CASSPTETYEQYF. CDR3 bases: TGTGCCAGCAGCCCCACAGAAACCTACGAGCAGTACTTC.

The gene calls are TRBV6-5 and TRBJ2-1, with 12 bases aligning to TRBD2. CDR1 is MNHEY and CDR2 is SVGAGI in the germline V gene. The CDR3 runs 13 residues. Unmatched junction bases numbered 0, after V lost 8 bases and J lost 4 bases. CDR3 DNA: TGTGCCAGCGGGACTAGCGGGTACAATGAGCAGTTCTTC. It is translated as CASGTSGYNEQFF.